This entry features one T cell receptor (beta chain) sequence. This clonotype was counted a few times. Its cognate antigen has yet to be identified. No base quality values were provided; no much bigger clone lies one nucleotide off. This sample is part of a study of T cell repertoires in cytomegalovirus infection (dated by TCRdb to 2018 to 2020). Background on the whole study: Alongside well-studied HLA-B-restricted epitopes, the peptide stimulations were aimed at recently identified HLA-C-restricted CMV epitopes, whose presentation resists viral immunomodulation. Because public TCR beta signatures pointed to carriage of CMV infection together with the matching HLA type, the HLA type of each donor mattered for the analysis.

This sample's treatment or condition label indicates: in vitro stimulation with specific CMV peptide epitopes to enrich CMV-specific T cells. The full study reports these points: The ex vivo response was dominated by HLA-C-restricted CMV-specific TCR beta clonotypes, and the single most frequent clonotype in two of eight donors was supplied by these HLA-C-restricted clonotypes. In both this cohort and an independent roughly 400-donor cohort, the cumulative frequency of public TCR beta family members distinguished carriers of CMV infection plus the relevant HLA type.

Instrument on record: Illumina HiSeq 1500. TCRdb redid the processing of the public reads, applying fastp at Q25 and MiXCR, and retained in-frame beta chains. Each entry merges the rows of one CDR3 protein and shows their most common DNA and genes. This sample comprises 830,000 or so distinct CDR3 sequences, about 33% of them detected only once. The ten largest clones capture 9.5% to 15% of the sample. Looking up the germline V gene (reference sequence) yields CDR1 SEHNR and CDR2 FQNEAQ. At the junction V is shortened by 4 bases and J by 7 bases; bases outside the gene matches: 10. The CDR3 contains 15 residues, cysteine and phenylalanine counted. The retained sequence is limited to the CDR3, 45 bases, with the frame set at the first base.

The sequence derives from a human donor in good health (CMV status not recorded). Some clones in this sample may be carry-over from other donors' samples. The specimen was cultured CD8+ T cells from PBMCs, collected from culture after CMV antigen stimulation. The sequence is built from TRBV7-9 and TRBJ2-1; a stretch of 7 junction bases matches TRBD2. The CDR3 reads CASSSRGGFGNEQFF. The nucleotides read TGTGCCAGCAGCTCCCGGGGAGGGTTTGGAAATGAGCAGTTCTTC.